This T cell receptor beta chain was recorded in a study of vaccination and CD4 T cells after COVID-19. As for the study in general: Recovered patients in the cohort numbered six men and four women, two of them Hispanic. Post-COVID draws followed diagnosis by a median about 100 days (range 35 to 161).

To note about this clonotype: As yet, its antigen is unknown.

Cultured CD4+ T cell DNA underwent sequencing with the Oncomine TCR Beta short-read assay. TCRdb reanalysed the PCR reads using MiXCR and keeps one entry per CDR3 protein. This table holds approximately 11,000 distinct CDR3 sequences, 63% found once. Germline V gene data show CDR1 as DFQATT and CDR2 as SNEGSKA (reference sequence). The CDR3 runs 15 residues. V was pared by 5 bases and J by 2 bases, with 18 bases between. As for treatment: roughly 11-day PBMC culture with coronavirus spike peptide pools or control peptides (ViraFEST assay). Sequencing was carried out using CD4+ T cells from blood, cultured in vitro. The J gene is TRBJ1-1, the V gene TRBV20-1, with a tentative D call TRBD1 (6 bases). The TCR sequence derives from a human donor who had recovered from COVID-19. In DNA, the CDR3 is TGCAGTGCTGGACCGCGGCGAGGGGGTAACACTGAAGCTTTCTTT. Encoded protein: CSAGPRRGGNTEAFF.